Sequencing of this T cell receptor (beta chain) was carried out in a study of neurological immune-mediated disorders (dated by TCRdb to the late 2010s). Context from the whole study: Among the 34 multiple sclerosis patients, relapsing-remitting MS accounted for around 30 and secondary progressive MS accounted for 3. Peripheral blood TCR-beta repertoires from patients with HTLV-I-associated myelopathy (HAM/TSP), patients with multiple sclerosis, and healthy controls were compared in the study using UMI-based sequencing. Longitudinal samples, technical triplicates and paired sorted CD4+ and CD8+ T-cell subsets, alongside PBMC samples, were included among the approximately 100 TCR-beta libraries. The cohort was made up of about 65 subjects, consisting of 15 or so HAM/TSP patients, 35 or so multiple sclerosis patients and around 20 healthy controls. Beyond this particular receptor, the publication reports: Phylogenetic analysis grouped repertoires from 18 of 34 MS patients into a cluster of related CDR3 sequences, suggesting a possible repertoire-level signature. No clinical or MRI features were associated with the MS cluster, and the authors said that larger cohorts are needed. No identical CDR3 amino acid sequences were found to be shared among expanded clones across subjects, suggesting that TCR-beta repertoires were private in all groups. The highest TCR clonal expansion was observed in HAM/TSP patients, whereas the lowest was observed in MS patients, even when compared with healthy controls.

cDNA was synthesized by template-switch 5'RACE using a primer carrying a 10-nucleotide random unique molecular identifier by which each TCR transcript was tagged. Over 160 million TCR-beta sequences, covering 15-18 subjects, were produced in each sequencing run. Total RNA was extracted with the RNeasy kit. The KAPA Real-time Library Amplification kit was used to amplify TCR-beta VDJ regions with primers targeting the TCR constant region and the 5'RACE anchor. A first PCR added sample indexes and Illumina adaptors, and a second PCR then raised library yield. The roughly 650 bp TCR product was size-selected on a 2% E-gel SizeSelection system after Ampure bead purification. Before pooling, libraries had their quality checked on a Bioanalyzer, their concentration measured with Qubit, and their quantity determined with the Kapa Library Quantification kit. An Illumina HiSeq 2500 was used to sequence the libraries paired-end at 2 x 150 bp. To increase sequence diversity, about 25-31% phiX was spiked into each library pool. In the paper's pipeline: Quality-filtered reads were processed with the UMI-based MiGEC pipeline, and over 80% of raw TCR sequences were removed by the MiGEC pipeline during error correction. VDJ genes were aligned to IMGT germline references, and each clonotype was defined by a unique CDR3 amino acid sequence together with V-J genes. VDJtools evaluated clonal expansion, Shannon diversity and CDR3 relatedness (CalcPairwiseDistances, ClusterSamples); CLCbio workbench built phylogenetic trees. Clones with at least 8 unique UMIs were defined as expanded, with this threshold being based on coefficient-of-variation modelling across technical triplicates. The public reads were reanalyzed by TCRdb: fastp trimming at Q25, MiXCR alignment, in-frame beta chains only. For every CDR3 protein sequence, its rows merge into one entry that carries the most common genes and DNA. The V and J calls come from TCRdb's annotation, not from the publication. Here the sample has about 66,000 distinct CDR3 sequences; 3.4% occur a single time. The ten largest clones represent over 3.5% of the sample.

The table lists this clonotype with many counts. The target of this receptor is not known. Nothing much larger sits one base from this clone, and base qualities are not available. Unsorted PBMC libraries were generated from 2 million PBMCs stored in RNAlater at -80 °C until RNA extraction. Multiple sclerosis patients were enrolled in a US clinical protocol under which disease progression was evaluated by magnetic resonance imaging. Peripheral blood underwent Ficoll-Hypaque density gradient centrifugation to isolate PBMCs, which were then cryopreserved in liquid nitrogen. The CDR3, cysteine through phenylalanine, is 14 amino acids long. Just CDR3 DNA is preserved here, 42 bases in frame from base 1. CDR1 SGHTA and CDR2 FQGNSA were looked up in the germline V gene. The junction shows trimming of 2 bases on V and 2 bases on J, plus 10 bases between the germline ends.

The sequence derives from a middle-aged man with multiple sclerosis. The receptor chain draws on TRBV7-2 and TRBJ2-7, with a tentative D call of TRBD1 or TRBD2, each matching 5 bases. The sample was PBMCs. The CDR3 in this case is CASSLRGPPYEQYF. The base sequence is TGTGCCAGCAGCTTAAGGGGACCGCCCTACGAGCAGTACTTC.